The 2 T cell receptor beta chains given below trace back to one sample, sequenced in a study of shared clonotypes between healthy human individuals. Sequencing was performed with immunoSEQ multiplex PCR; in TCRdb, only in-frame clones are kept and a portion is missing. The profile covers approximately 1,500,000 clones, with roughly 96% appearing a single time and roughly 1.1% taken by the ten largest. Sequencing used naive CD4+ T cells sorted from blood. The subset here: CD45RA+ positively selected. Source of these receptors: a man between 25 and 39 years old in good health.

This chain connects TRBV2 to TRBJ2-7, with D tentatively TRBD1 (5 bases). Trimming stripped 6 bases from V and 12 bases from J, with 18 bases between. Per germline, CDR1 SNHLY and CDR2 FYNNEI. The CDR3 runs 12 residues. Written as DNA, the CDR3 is TGTGCCAGCAGCCCCTCCCGACCAGGGTTGTACTTC. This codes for CASSPSRPGLYF.

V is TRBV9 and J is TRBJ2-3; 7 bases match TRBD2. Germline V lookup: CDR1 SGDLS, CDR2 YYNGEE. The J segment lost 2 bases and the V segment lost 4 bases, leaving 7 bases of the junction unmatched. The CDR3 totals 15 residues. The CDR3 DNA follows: TGTGCCAGCAGCTCCCTAGCGGCCCTCACAGATACGCAGTATTTT. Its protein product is CASSSLAALTDTQYF.